The rows below give T cell receptor beta chains drawn from one sample of a study of control samples from healthy donors and cancer patients. Libraries were prepared by immunoSEQ multiplex PCR; TCRdb keeps only in-frame clonotypes and omits some of them. The table shows roughly 100,000 clones, with roughly 94% occurring only once. Sequenced: blood. All receptors come from a woman aged 18-29 years in good health. Each CDR3 is given with its conserved first and last residue. A D gene is named only where the DNA matches it firmly. Where a row states a size, it is once, few, many or the class of an expanded clone; other rows omit it.

V,J,D,size,CDR3,DNA
TRBV2,TRBJ2-1,TRBD2,.,CASSDSLAGNNEQFF,TGTGCCAGCAGTGATAGTCTAGCGGGGAACAATGAGCAGTTCTTC
TRBV9,TRBJ2-5,.,.,CASSVLTGETQYF,TGTGCCAGCAGCGTACTAACAGGGGAGACCCAGTACTTC
TRBV6-1,TRBJ1-2,.,.,CASSEDYWGGGYGYTF,TGTGCCAGCAGTGAAGATTACTGGGGGGGCGGCTATGGCTACACCTTC
TRBV27,TRBJ1-2,.,.,CASSLLGGGGGYTF,TGTGCCAGCAGTTTATTGGGCGGGGGAGGTGGCTACACCTTC
TRBV2,TRBJ1-6,.,.,CASSDSGESYNSPLHF,TGTGCCAGCAGTGATTCAGGGGAATCCTATAATTCACCCCTCCACTTT
TRBV5-6,TRBJ1-2,.,.,CASSPGGGGANYGYTF,TGTGCCAGCAGCCCGGGGGGTGGCGGCGCTAACTATGGCTACACCTTC
TRBV12-3/TRBV12-4,TRBJ1-5,TRBD1,.,CASSSNQGAPQHF,TGTGCCAGCAGTTCAAATCAGGGGGCACCCCAGCATTTT
TRBV7-9,TRBJ2-7,.,.,CASSPTGPTYEQYF,TGTGCCAGCAGCCCGACGGGACCGACCTACGAGCAGTACTTC
TRBV10-3,TRBJ2-1,TRBD1,once,CAIEQGGNEQFF,TGTGCCATCGAACAGGGGGGCAATGAGCAGTTCTTC
TRBV6-1,TRBJ1-5,.,.,CASSEGVLNQPQHF,TGTGCCAGCAGTGAGGGGGTTCTCAATCAGCCCCAGCATTTT
TRBV11-1,TRBJ2-7,TRBD1,.,CASSLAGQGANEQYF,TGTGCCAGCAGCTTAGCTGGCCAGGGGGCAAACGAGCAGTACTTC
TRBV7-8,TRBJ2-5,TRBD2,.,CASSLVPSGRETQYF,TGTGCCAGCAGCTTAGTACCTAGCGGGAGAGAGACCCAGTACTTC
TRBV9,TRBJ2-7,TRBD2,.,CASSVTSDSYEQYF,TGTGCCAGCAGCGTTACTAGCGACTCCTACGAGCAGTACTTC
TRBV4-1,TRBJ2-1,.,.,CASSAPGRSSYNEQFF,TGCGCCAGCAGCGCGCCCGGAAGGAGCTCCTACAATGAGCAGTTCTTC
TRBV7-8,TRBJ1-1,.,.,CASSPGWVKNTEAFF,TGTGCCAGCAGCCCGGGTTGGGTGAAAAACACTGAAGCTTTCTTT
TRBV7-9,TRBJ2-1,.,.,CASSLLSEQFF,TGTGCCAGCAGCTTGCTCTCCGAGCAGTTCTTC
TRBV7-6,TRBJ1-1,.,.,CASSFNSGQGGPLSTEAFF,TGTGCCAGCAGCTTCAATTCGGGGCAGGGCGGGCCCCTGAGCACTGAAGCTTTCTTT
TRBV30,TRBJ1-2,.,once,CAWAPDSYGYTF,TGTGCCTGGGCCCCTGACAGCTATGGCTACACCTTC
TRBV12-5,TRBJ1-1,.,.,CASGRLGTEAFF,TGTGCTAGTGGTCGACTCGGGACTGAAGCTTTCTTT
TRBV21-1,TRBJ2-7,.,few,CASNGQGHSYEQYF,TGTGCCAGTAACGGACAGGGACACTCCTACGAGCAGTACTTC
TRBV4-3,TRBJ2-1,.,.,CASSQVWRNEQFF,TGCGCCAGCAGCCAAGTGTGGAGGAATGAGCAGTTCTTC
TRBV11-3,TRBJ2-5,.,.,CASSLDGGREETQYF,TGTGCCAGCAGCTTAGATGGGGGCAGGGAAGAGACCCAGTACTTC
TRBV7-9,TRBJ1-1,.,.,CASSLARASRMNTEAFF,TGTGCCAGCAGCTTAGCCAGGGCATCAAGAATGAACACTGAAGCTTTCTTT
TRBV7-9,TRBJ2-7,.,.,CASSLGAGAPGEQYF,TGTGCCAGCAGCTTAGGGGCAGGGGCTCCGGGGGAGCAGTACTTC
TRBV27,TRBJ1-3,.,.,CASSPSGGPPSGNTIYF,TGTGCCAGCAGTCCCTCGGGAGGGCCCCCCTCTGGAAACACCATATATTTT
TRBV9,TRBJ2-7,.,.,CASSPLGLGSGEQYF,TGTGCCAGCAGCCCCCTGGGTTTGGGTTCGGGCGAGCAGTACTTC
TRBV10-3,TRBJ1-6,TRBD1,.,CAISRDSYNSPLHF,TGTGCCATCAGCCGGGACAGTTATAATTCACCCCTCCACTTT